This T cell receptor (beta chain) was identified during a study of CD8 T cells in Susac syndrome. The controls were healthy donors who were matched for age and sex. TEMRA cells were FACS-enriched, and CD8+ and CD4+ T cells were isolated negatively. When the RNA was reverse transcribed, random hexamers were used with an input of about 0.45 to 1 ug. TCRdb independently ran MiXCR on the immunoSEQ multiplex PCR reads; one entry per CDR3 protein. The sample yields around 150,000 distinct CDR3 sequences, around 94% seen once. Sequencing input: CD4+ T cells from PBMCs. This TCR derives from a human donor in good health.

CDR3 region: CSASSGLTDTQYF. CDR3 in DNA: TGCAGTGCTAGCTCAGGGTTGACAGATACGCAGTATTTT. The V and J genes are TRBV20-1 and TRBJ2-3, with D possibly being TRBD1 (5 bases). The CDR3 runs to 13 residues. Looked up from germline, CDR1 is DFQATT and CDR2 is SNEGSKA (reference sequence). Trimming removed 3 bases at V and 3 bases at J, with 10 bases between.